This TCR beta chain was retrieved from a study of blood T cell repertoires in COVID-19. Across the whole study: Samples came from the United States, Italy and Spain, spanning acute and convalescent COVID-19. T cells, B-cell-depleted T cells, or PBMCs provided the cDNA or gDNA that served as material.

Source study methods: Using reference gene primer amplification, nucleated cell counts were estimated. This table comes from immunoSEQ multiplex PCR, and its TCRdb copy is limited to in-frame clones, with some not included. V, J and clone size are taken as reported in that table, and D and trimming were inferred from the DNA itself. The sample has approximately 17,000 clones; around 90% are singletons. Material for sequencing was peripheral blood. The clonotype originates from a man aged 55 to 69 with acute or convalescent COVID-19.

The CDR3 loop reads CASSRLAGESDTQYF. The CDR3 DNA sequence: TGTGCCAGCAGCAGACTAGCGGGAGAGTCAGATACGCAGTATTTT. The rearrangement joins TRBV6-5 to TRBJ2-3, with TRBD2 matching over 12 bases. This CDR3 has 15 residues. From germline, CDR1 is MNHEY and CDR2 SVGAGI. The ends lost 6 bases at V and 4 bases at J; junction bases unmatched: 5.